Below, 27 T cell receptor beta chains from the same sample are listed, as sequenced in a study of early stage breast cancer tumors. Measured with immunoSEQ multiplex PCR; TCRdb has only the in-frame clones, and not every one. This sample carries 5,500 to 7,000 clones, 50% to 75% of them seen once, and the ten largest clones take roughly 14%. The sequenced sample consisted of normal breast tissue next to the tumor. These receptors all stem from a person aged 45-60 years with breast cancer.

The chain carries TRBV5-1 and TRBJ1-4; perhaps TRBD1 as D (6 bases). CDR3 length: 15 residues. Trimming removed 7 bases from V and 3 bases from J, with 16 bases in between. The germline V gene encodes CDR1 SGHRS and CDR2 YFSETQ. The CDR3, as DNA: TGCGCCAGCTCCACAGGGTTCCAAGCTAATGAAAAACTGTTTTTT. Translation: CASSTGFQANEKLFF. Full variable domain (rest looked up from reference TRBV5-1 and TRBJ1-4): KAGVTQTPRYLIKTRGQQVTLSCSPISGHRSVSWYQQTPGQGLQFLFEYFSETQRNKGNFPGRFSGRQFSNSRSEMNVSTLELGDSALYLCASSTGFQANEKLFFGSGTQLSVL.

The CDR3 DNA reads as TGTGCCAGCTCACCTCTCATGTTTGTGACAGGAGGAGGCGGGGAGCTGTTTTTT. Translating gives CASSPLMFVTGGGGELFF. The chain links TRBV18 to TRBJ2-2; perhaps TRBD1 as D (6 bases). The V and J ends lost 3 bases and 7 bases respectively, with 24 bases between them. This CDR3 has 18 amino acids. Germline V gene lookup returns CDR1 KGHSH and CDR2 LQKENI.

Relative to its sample, this clone is large. The chain uses TRBV11-2 and TRBJ2-7, with 14 positions matching TRBD2. This CDR3 spans 16 amino acids. V trimming: 5 bases; J trimming: 4 bases; junction bases outside the gene matches: 7. In germline, CDR1 is SGHAT, CDR2 FQNNGV. CDR3 protein: CASSRTSGRSYYEQYF. In DNA form, the CDR3 reads TGTGCCAGCAGCCGGACTAGCGGGAGGAGTTATTACGAGCAGTACTTC.

This CDR3 reads CASSIPGQGGLGTEAFF. The CDR3 coding sequence is TGTGCCAGCTCTATTCCGGGACAGGGGGGACTGGGCACTGAAGCTTTCTTT. The chain links TRBV18 to TRBJ1-1, with 11 positions matching TRBD1. Trimming cost V 6 bases and J 4 bases; bases outside gene matches: 13. The CDR3 loop spans 17 amino acids. In germline, CDR1 is KGHSH, CDR2 LQKENI.

V is TRBV9 and J is TRBJ1-3; D possibly corresponds to TRBD1 (6 bases). CDR1 is SGDLS, CDR2 YYNGEE, per germline. Trimming took off 0 bases at V and 0 bases at J, with 10 bases between the two ends. This CDR3 region has 16 residues. This CDR3 is CASSVGGAFSGNTIYF. The DNA of the CDR3 is TGTGCCAGCAGCGTAGGGGGGGCGTTCTCTGGAAACACCATATATTTT.

V is TRBV7-2 and J is TRBJ2-5; D is possibly TRBD1 (5 bases). With 2 bases removed from V and 10 bases from J, the gap between germline ends came to 23 bases. The CDR3 spans 16 residues. Germline V CDR1 and CDR2: SGHTA, FQGNSA. This chain's CDR3 is CASSLSPPPGLRVQYF. CDR3 DNA sequence: TGTGCCAGCAGCTTAAGCCCCCCACCAGGGTTACGGGTCCAGTACTTC.

This clone is a singleton in its sample. This chain joins TRBV18 and TRBJ2-3; D gene uncertain. The CDR3 runs 12 residues. Germline V gives CDR1 KGHSH, CDR2 LQKENI. V gave up 3 bases and J gave up 6 bases, with 7 bases separating them. CDR3 protein: CASSPGTDTQYF. The CDR3 DNA reads as TGTGCCAGCTCACCGGGAACTGATACGCAGTATTTT.

The table lists this clone with a few counts. This chain links TRBV18 with TRBJ2-7; a possible D gene is TRBD2 (6 bases). The V end was cut by 3 bases, the J end by 2 bases, with 17 bases between. CDR1 is KGHSH, CDR2 LQKENI, per germline. This CDR3 region has 16 residues. This CDR3 reads CASSPGHGGGAYEQYF. The CDR3 region has the DNA TGTGCCAGCTCACCGGGCCATGGGGGAGGAGCCTACGAGCAGTACTTC.

The chain recombines TRBV7-2 with TRBJ2-1; 8 positions match TRBD2. CDR3 size: 15 residues. V dropped 5 bases and J dropped 8; count of bases not matched to a gene: 11. Germline CDR1 reads SGHTA; CDR2 reads FQGNSA. CDR3 nucleotides: TGTGCCAGCAGCCCTTTTAGCGGGACTGGGTATGAGCAGTTCTTC. Its protein product is CASSPFSGTGYEQFF.

V gene TRBV27 combines with J gene TRBJ1-1; D unclear. Germline V gene lookup returns CDR1 MNHEY and CDR2 SMNVEV (reference sequence). The CDR3 loop spans 14 amino acids. V was shortened by 2 bases and J by 0 bases, with 7 bases between the two germline ends. CDR3 DNA sequence: TGTGCCAGCAGTTTACAATATATGAACACTGAAGCTTTCTTT. This sequence encodes CASSLQYMNTEAFF.

The CDR3 protein is CASSGDRANQPQHF. In DNA, the CDR3 is TGTGCCAGCTCCGGGGACAGGGCGAATCAGCCCCAGCATTTT. The chain uses TRBV19 and TRBJ1-5; 9 bases agree with TRBD1. The CDR3 is 14 residues long. Trimming took 9 bases from V and 4 from J; bases not matched to a gene: 7. CDR1 and CDR2 from the germline V gene are LNHDA and SQIVND (reference sequence).

This clone was detected only once. The J gene is TRBJ1-1, the V gene TRBV7-2, with no clear D. The CDR3 has 14 amino acids. V lost 3 bases, J lost 4 bases, and 12 bases lay in between. The germline V gene encodes CDR1 SGHTA and CDR2 FQGNSA. As DNA, the CDR3 is TGTGCCAGCAGCTTCGGGTGGGTCGGCACTGAAGCTTTCTTT. Its translation is CASSFGWVGTEAFF.

In its sample, this clone is large. The chain carries TRBV5-1 and TRBJ2-2; D is unclear. V was clipped by 3 bases and J by 6 bases, with 9 bases between them. The CDR3 is 13 amino acids. CDR1 is SGHRS and CDR2 is YFSETQ in the germline V gene. This CDR3 reads CASSYGTPGELFF. CDR3 nucleotide sequence: TGCGCCAGCAGCTATGGAACCCCCGGGGAGCTGTTTTTT.

This sequence joins TRBV6-1 and TRBJ1-1; D is undetermined. The CDR3 extends over 17 amino acids. The V and J ends lost 3 bases and 5 bases respectively, with 22 bases between them. Germline CDR1 reads MNHNS; CDR2 reads SASEGT. The CDR3 sequence: CASSDIGAQAGKTEAFF. As DNA, the CDR3 is TGTGCCAGCAGTGACATTGGAGCGCAGGCGGGGAAGACTGAAGCTTTCTTT.

This chain links TRBV6-1 with TRBJ2-7; TRBD1 agrees at 7 bases. The CDR3 covers 15 residues. Germline CDR1 is MNHNS and CDR2 is SASEGT. Germline trimming cut 6 bases from V and 3 bases from J; bases unmatched to any gene: 11. CDR3 in DNA: TGTGCCAGCAGACCTGCTCCGGGACAGTTCTACGAGCAGTACTTC. It specifies CASRPAPGQFYEQYF.

V and J are TRBV11-2 and TRBJ2-5, with TRBD2 as a possible D gene (6 bases). This CDR3 region has 15 residues. CDR1 is SGHAT and CDR2 is FQNNGV in the germline V gene. The V end lost 0 bases, the J end lost 7 bases, and 15 bases lay between the germline ends. The CDR3 is CASSLEAGIGGTQYF. The CDR3 DNA follows: TGTGCCAGCAGCTTAGAGGCGGGAATTGGCGGGACCCAGTACTTC.

V and J are TRBV5-1 and TRBJ2-1, with TRBD2 matching over 8 bases. The CDR3 is 15 amino acids. Germline CDR1 is SGHRS and CDR2 is YFSETQ. Unmatched junction bases numbered 3, after V lost 0 bases and J lost 4 bases. CDR3 region: CASSLGLASYNEQFF. DNA for the CDR3: TGCGCCAGCAGCTTGGGACTAGCGAGTTACAATGAGCAGTTCTTC.

The chain uses TRBV7-2 and TRBJ2-1; TRBD2 aligns across 8 bases. The CDR3 spans 15 residues. After removal of 2 bases from V and 5 bases from J, the junction contained 5 bases not matched to a gene. The germline CDR1 and CDR2 sequences are SGHTA and FQGNSA. The CDR3 reads CASSLTSGSNNEQFF. The CDR3 nucleotides read TGTGCCAGCAGCTTAACCAGCGGGAGCAACAATGAGCAGTTCTTC.

This clone was counted a few times. The chain links TRBV11-1 to TRBJ2-1; 10 bases line up with TRBD2. Unmatched junction bases numbered 16, after V lost 8 bases and J lost 6 bases. The CDR3 runs to 17 residues. Germline V lookup: CDR1 SGHAT, CDR2 FQDESV (reference sequence). CDR3 amino acids: CASGGRAGGYGGNEQFF. The CDR3 DNA sequence: TGTGCCAGCGGCGGAAGAGCGGGAGGGTATGGTGGCAATGAGCAGTTCTTC.

The gene calls are TRBV11-1 and TRBJ2-7; D is unresolved. Trimming shortened V by 0 bases and J by 5 bases, and 14 bases separated the two germline ends. The CDR3 loop spans 15 amino acids. Germline V gives CDR1 SGHAT, CDR2 FQDESV (reference sequence). This chain's CDR3 is CASSLAPGTGNEQYF. CDR3 sequence (DNA): TGTGCCAGCAGCTTAGCGCCAGGAACTGGGAACGAGCAGTACTTC.

This clone appeared a few times. This chain connects TRBV2 to TRBJ1-5; no reliable D call. Deletions cut 4 bases from V and 5 bases from J, with 9 bases between. CDR1 is SNHLY and CDR2 is FYNNEI in the germline V gene. The CDR3 loop spans 13 amino acids. Here the CDR3 DNA reads TGTGCCAGCAGTGTTGGTCTGGATCAGCCCCAGCATTTT. Its protein product is CASSVGLDQPQHF.

The chain joins TRBV5-3 to TRBJ1-4; D not resolved. TRBV5-3 is identified as an open reading frame with a role that is uncertain. This CDR3 spans 14 amino acids. V dropped 0 bases and J dropped 4 bases, with 7 bases sitting between them. The CDR3 protein is CARSLEGFNEKLFF. The CDR3 nucleotides read TGTGCCAGAAGCTTGGAAGGGTTTAATGAAAAACTGTTTTTT.

This clone was seen more than once but under ten times. The rearrangement joins TRBV11-2 to TRBJ2-1; 9 positions agree with TRBD2. Per the germline V gene, CDR1 is SGHAT and CDR2 is FQNNGV. The CDR3 is 17 residues long. J gave up 7 bases and V 5 bases, and 15 bases lay outside the gene matches. CDR3 in DNA: TGTGCCAGCAGCCGGGGCCCCGTCGGACTAGCGAGAAATGAGCAGTTCTTC. Translated, it gives CASSRGPVGLARNEQFF.

The genes are TRBV7-9 and TRBJ1-2; D gene unclear. V lost 0 bases and J lost 2, with 7 bases in between. This CDR3 region has 14 residues. Germline V lookup: CDR1 SEHNR, CDR2 FQNEAQ (reference sequence). For the CDR3, the DNA is TGTGCCAGCAGCTTAGCGGTGGAGAACTATGGCTACACCTTC. Encoded protein: CASSLAVENYGYTF.

A few counts support this clone. The chain carries TRBV7-2 and TRBJ2-5; D is unresolved. Germline V gene sequence: CDR1 SGHTA, CDR2 FQGNSA. This CDR3 region has 14 residues. Deletions cut 1 base from V and 2 bases from J, with 8 bases between. DNA for the CDR3: TGTGCCAGCAGCTTAGGGACGGAACAAGAGACCCAGTACTTC. Protein product: CASSLGTEQETQYF.

This clone was counted a single time. V and J are TRBV30 and TRBJ2-1; D is ambiguous. The CDR3 runs to 14 residues. V lost 2 bases to trimming and J lost 0 bases, with 8 bases between them. Per germline, CDR1 GTSNPN and CDR2 SVGIG (reference sequence). The CDR3 spells CAWSFSLSYNEQFF. CDR3 DNA: TGTGCCTGGAGTTTTAGTCTCTCCTACAATGAGCAGTTCTTC. Combining the CDR3 with reference TRBV30 and TRBJ2-1 gives the whole variable domain SQTIHQWPATLVQPVGSPLSLECTVEGTSNPNLYWYRQAAGRGLQLLFYSVGIGQISSEVPQNLSASRPQDRQFILSSKKLLLSDSGFYLCAWSFSLSYNEQFFGPGTRLTVL.

The chain employs TRBV5-5 and TRBJ1-1; D remains unclear. Germline CDR1 and CDR2: SGHKS and YYEKEE (reference sequence). Trimming removed 0 bases at V and 1 base at J, with 10 bases between. The length of the CDR3 is 15 residues. CDR3 residues: CASSLEGPGNTEAFF. The CDR3, as DNA: TGTGCCAGCAGCTTGGAGGGTCCGGGGAACACTGAAGCTTTCTTT.